This T cell receptor (beta chain) originates from a study of CD8 T cells in ankylosing spondylitis. The TCR beta libraries were generated through quantitative 5'-RACE incorporating molecular barcodes. TCRdb analysed the 5' RACE reads with MiXCR anew, one entry per CDR3 protein. The repertoire consists of around 120,000 distinct CDR3 sequences, with 7% to 10% occurring once and the leading ten covering approximately 3.3%. This clonotype was counted many times. Its specificity is not known. General observations from the study: Among TCR beta sequences, a motif of roughly 8 highly homologous variants appeared characteristic of ankylosing spondylitis blood. According to the report, clones linked to the disease were significantly enriched in matched synovial fluid samples taken from ankylosing spondylitis patients. In the blood and synovial fluid of reactive arthritis, some motif variants had been previously reported.

Germline lookup yields CDR1 KGHDR and CDR2 SFDVKD. V was cut by 7 bases and J by 5 bases, with 7 bases left in between. The CDR3 covers 11 residues. This sequence was found in a male donor with ankylosing spondylitis or in good health (not recorded which). The rearrangement links TRBV24-1 to TRBJ2-5; D is uncertain. The specimen was blood, either unsorted or a sorted T cell fraction (not recorded which). CDR3 in DNA: TGTGCCACCAGGGATGGGGAGACCCAGTACTTC. This sequence encodes CATRDGETQYF.